This T cell receptor beta chain is drawn from a study of T cell changes during pregnancy in multiple sclerosis. The sample holds one count of this clone. The assay was immunoSEQ multiplex PCR, and TCRdb's table has in-frame clones only and misses some. This sample has more than 25,000 clones, with about nine tenths found just once. Germline-derived CDR1 and CDR2 are SEHNR and FQNEAQ (reference sequence). CDR3 length equals 14 residues. Trimming stripped 4 bases from V and 4 bases from J, with 14 bases between. The TCR was taken from a female donor with multiple sclerosis, enrolled in a pregnancy study. The sample consisted of CD8+ T cells from peripheral blood mononuclear cells, taken in the first trimester of pregnancy. The V gene is TRBV7-9, the J gene TRBJ2-7, with a possible D match to TRBD2 (6 bases). The CDR3 DNA is TGTGCCAGCAGCTCCCGGGACTCGAGTTACGAGCAGTACTTC. It translates to CASSSRDSSYEQYF.